This TCR beta chain was documented in a study of cytomegalovirus exposure and HLA in healthy donors. Study-level results: The study recorded fewer than 200 TCR beta chains that were cytomegalovirus-associated. Three of the chains that were CMV-associated were confirmed in vitro to be specific for CMV antigens.

There are a few counts of this clone. Its cognate antigen is unknown. In the PCR, 60 Vbeta and 13 Jbeta primers were used. Only in-frame clones appear in the TCRdb table, and some are missing; sequencing was by immunoSEQ multiplex PCR. The sample gives 110,000 or so clones, about 12% of which show up once; about a sixth is in the top ten. The ends lost 6 bases at V and 8 bases at J; junction bases unmatched: 12. This CDR3 has 15 amino acids. Germline CDR1 MNHEY, CDR2 SVGAGI. Sequenced: PBMCs. This chain uses TRBV6-5 with TRBJ1-3; 8 bases are shared with TRBD1. The source is a man aged 35 to 55 in good health and CMV-seropositive. The chain's CDR3 is CASSLGQGKVDTIYF. Here the CDR3 DNA reads TGTGCCAGCAGCCTCGGACAGGGAAAGGTAGACACCATATATTTT.